This T cell receptor beta chain emerged from a study of metastatic and nonmetastatic thyroid tumors. The overall study: Malignant and benign thyroid patients had repertoires compared in peripheral blood and tumor or nodule tissue. General study findings and limits: For both blood and tumor, malignant thyroid tumors reportedly showed significantly higher TCR beta diversity than benign nodules did.

This clone has at least ten counts. Antigen: not known. In the original analysis: Variation in CDR3 across clinicopathological groups served as the basis for constructing a distant-metastasis classifier in papillary thyroid cancer. With MiXCR, TCRdb reprocessed the PCR reads. The V and J calls were determined by TCRdb, not by the authors. The sample has 26,000 or so clones; around 3.5% are singletons. No patient had received any treatment before thyroid surgery. The source is a male donor with papillary thyroid cancer or a benign thyroid nodule (not recorded which). Some clones in this sample may be carry-over from other donors' samples. The sample was blood.

Here the CDR3 reads CAIGVQGEAYEQYF. Written as DNA, the CDR3 is TGTGCCATCGGGGTCCAGGGAGAGGCCTACGAGCAGTACTTC. The gene calls are TRBV10-3 and TRBJ2-7; D may match TRBD1 or TRBD2 (5 bases each). The V gene's germline CDR1 is ENHRY and CDR2 SYGVKD. The length of the CDR3 is 14 residues. The V end lost 8 bases, the J end lost 2 bases, and 16 bases lay between the germline ends.